This record looks at one TCR beta chain sequence and its context. What it binds is unknown. This CDR3 is also generated by other DNA sequences in the sample. Germline V CDR1 and CDR2: MNHEY, SMNVEV (reference sequence). Trimming left V 5 bases short and J 0 bases short, with 13 bases between. The CDR3 runs 15 residues. Purity of the CD4+ and CD8+ cells, isolated by positive magnetic bead selection, was checked by flow cytometry. The sample comes from a study of somatic mutations in cytotoxic T cells in rheumatoid arthritis. Whole-study context: Sorted by flow to nearly 100% purity were some V beta antibody-stained T-cell populations, including V beta1+ cells sequenced for TCRB.

The table came from immunoSEQ multiplex PCR; TCRdb's copy has only in-frame clones and leaves some out. The sample yields about 18,000 clones, 70% to 80% seen once. Regarding the study as a whole: In about an eighth of the roughly 60 patients, the largest CD8+ clone exceeded 20% of CD8+ cells.

V and J are TRBV27 and TRBJ1-2; TRBD1 is a possible D gene (5 bases). The sample comprised CD8+ T cells sorted from blood. The receptor's source is a man in his sixties in good health. The CDR3 spells CASSLSLTANYGYTF. In DNA form, the CDR3 reads TGTGCCAGCAGTCTCTCCCTGACAGCTAACTATGGCTACACCTTC.